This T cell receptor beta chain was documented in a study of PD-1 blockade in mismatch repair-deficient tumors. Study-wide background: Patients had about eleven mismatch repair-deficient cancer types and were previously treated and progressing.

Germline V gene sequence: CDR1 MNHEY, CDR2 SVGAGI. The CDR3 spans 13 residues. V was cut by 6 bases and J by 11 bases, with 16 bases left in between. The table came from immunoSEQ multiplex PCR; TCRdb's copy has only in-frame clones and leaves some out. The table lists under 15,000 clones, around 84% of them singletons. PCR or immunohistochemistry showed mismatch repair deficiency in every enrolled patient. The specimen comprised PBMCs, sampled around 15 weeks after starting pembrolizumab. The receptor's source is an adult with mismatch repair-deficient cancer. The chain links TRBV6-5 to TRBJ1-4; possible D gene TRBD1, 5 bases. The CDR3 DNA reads TGTGCCAGCAGCCTTCTCCGGGGGAGGAAACTGTTTTTT. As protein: CASSLLRGRKLFF.